This TCR beta chain was documented in a study of blood T cells in healthy people across ages. A second roughly 6 to 12 cycle PCR used barcoded and J-beta primers. Each cDNA molecule was tagged by a template-switch adaptor with 12 random nucleotides. TCRdb ran MiXCR on the 5' RACE reads and lists one entry per CDR3 protein. The sample contains approximately 850,000 distinct CDR3 sequences, roughly 60% of which appear only once. PBMCs were isolated at a quantity of at least 6 million per sample. The CDR3 covers 14 residues. The V segment lost 4 bases and the J segment 6 bases; nucleotides outside the gene matches: 7. Germline V lookup: CDR1 LGHDT, CDR2 YNNKEL (reference sequence).

Sequencing input: blood. This sequence originates from a man aged 25 to 45 in good health. The chain links TRBV3-1 to TRBJ2-5; 8 positions match TRBD2. This CDR3 reads CASSPYDSGKTQYF. CDR3 nucleotides: TGTGCCAGCAGCCCCTACGATAGCGGGAAGACCCAGTACTTC.